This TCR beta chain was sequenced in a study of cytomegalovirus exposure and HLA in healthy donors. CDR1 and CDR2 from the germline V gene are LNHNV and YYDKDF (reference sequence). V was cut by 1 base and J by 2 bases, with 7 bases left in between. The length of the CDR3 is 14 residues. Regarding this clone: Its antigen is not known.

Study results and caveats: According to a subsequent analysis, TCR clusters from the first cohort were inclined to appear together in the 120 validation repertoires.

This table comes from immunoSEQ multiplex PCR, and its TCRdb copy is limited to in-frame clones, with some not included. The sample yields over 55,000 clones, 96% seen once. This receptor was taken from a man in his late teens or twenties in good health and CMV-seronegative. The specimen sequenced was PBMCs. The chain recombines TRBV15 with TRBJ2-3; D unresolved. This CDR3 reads CATSRAGSTDTQYF. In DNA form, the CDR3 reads TGTGCCACCAGCAGAGCGGGTTCCACAGATACGCAGTATTTT. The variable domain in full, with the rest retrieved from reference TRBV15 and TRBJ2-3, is DAMVIQNPRYQVTQFGKPVTLSCSQTLNHNVMYWYQQKSSQAPKLLFHYYDKDFNNEADTPDNFQSRRPNTSFCFLDIRSPGLGDTAMYLCATSRAGSTDTQYFGPGTRLTVL.